A selection of T cell receptor beta chains follows, all from one sample in a study of blood T cell repertoires in COVID-19. The assay was immunoSEQ multiplex PCR, and TCRdb's table has in-frame clones only and misses some. The sample includes roughly 150,000 clones, roughly four fifths seen only once; the top ten take about a tenth. Source material: peripheral blood. Receptors were obtained from a human donor in a cohort sampled during active COVID-19. Both conserved end residues are part of each CDR3. Each record gives: J gene, V gene, D gene, CDR3 protein. The D gene is left open where the match is weak.

J: TRBJ1-1
V: TRBV15
D: -
CDR3: CATSRGKGVPGTEAFF

J: TRBJ1-3
V: TRBV3-1/TRBV3-2
D: -
CDR3: CASSQDLVGGTTGNTIYF

J: TRBJ1-1
V: TRBV5-5
D: TRBD1
CDR3: CASSLDGQGPTEAFF

J: TRBJ2-1
V: TRBV19
D: -
CDR3: CASSRQRNIYNEQFF

J: TRBJ2-5
V: TRBV28
D: -
CDR3: CASSRGGAQETQYF

J: TRBJ2-7
V: TRBV10-2
D: -
CDR3: CASSGTDLTYEQYF

J: TRBJ2-7
V: TRBV28
D: -
CDR3: CASSFLDDEQYF

J: TRBJ2-2
V: TRBV9
D: TRBD2
CDR3: CASSTHGTSDTGELFF

J: TRBJ1-1
V: TRBV12-3/TRBV12-4
D: -
CDR3: CASSLSNTEAFF

J: TRBJ1-5
V: TRBV4-3
D: -
CDR3: CASSQEAGANQPQHF

J: TRBJ2-3
V: TRBV18
D: -
CDR3: CASSPDLGTTDTQYF

J: TRBJ1-5
V: TRBV7-9
D: TRBD1
CDR3: CASSLGGRGRESNQPQHF

J: TRBJ1-6
V: TRBV7-2
D: TRBD1
CDR3: CASSRDRANSPLHF

J: TRBJ2-5
V: TRBV4-3
D: TRBD2
CDR3: CASSQGGGSQETQYF

J: TRBJ1-2
V: TRBV6-1
D: TRBD1
CDR3: CASSDRGRDYGYTF

J: TRBJ2-7
V: TRBV28
D: -
CDR3: CASSSAPGYEQYF

J: TRBJ2-2
V: TRBV27
D: TRBD1
CDR3: CASSPSTGETNTGELFF